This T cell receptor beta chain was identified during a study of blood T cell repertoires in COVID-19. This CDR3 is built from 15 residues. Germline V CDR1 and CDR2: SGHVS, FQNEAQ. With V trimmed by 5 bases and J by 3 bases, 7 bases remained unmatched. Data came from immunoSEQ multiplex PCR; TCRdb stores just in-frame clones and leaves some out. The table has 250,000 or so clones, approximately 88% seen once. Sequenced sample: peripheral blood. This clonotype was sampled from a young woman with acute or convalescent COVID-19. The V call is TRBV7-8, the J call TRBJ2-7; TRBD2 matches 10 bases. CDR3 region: CASSDTAGGVYEQYF. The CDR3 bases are TGTGCCAGCAGCGACACAGCGGGAGGGGTCTACGAGCAGTACTTC.